What follows are 26 T cell receptor beta chains derived from one specimen sequenced in a study of blood T cells in healthy people across ages. The second PCR ran about 6 to 11 cycles with a sample-barcoded 5' primer and J-beta primers. TCRdb called the 5' RACE reads again in MiXCR, with one record for every CDR3 protein. The sample carries about 1.4 million distinct CDR3 sequences, roughly 64% recorded once. Sequencing was done on a sample of blood. The receptor source for this set is a man aged 18 to 29 in good health.

V is TRBV19 and J is TRBJ2-3; TRBD2 is a possible D gene (5 bases). The CDR3 is made up of 13 amino acids. V lost 7 bases and J 1 base, leaving 9 bases between the germline ends. Germline assignment: CDR1 LNHDA and CDR2 SQIVND (reference sequence). In DNA form, the CDR3 reads TGTGCCAGTACCCGGCGGGGCACAGATACGCAGTATTTT. It translates to CASTRRGTDTQYF.

The chain links TRBV20-1 to TRBJ2-7, with 9 nucleotides matching TRBD2. Looked up from germline, CDR1 is DFQATT and CDR2 is SNEGSKA (reference sequence). This CDR3 contains 14 residues. V gave up 6 bases and J gave up 4 bases; unmatched junction bases: 10. CDR3 loop: CSATPSGAFYEQYF. CDR3 bases: TGCAGTGCCACCCCTAGCGGGGCTTTTTACGAGCAGTACTTC.

J is TRBJ2-3 and V is TRBV4-1, with D hard to call. CDR1 and CDR2 (germline): MGHRA, YSYEKL. The CDR3 loop spans 14 amino acids. The ends were cut back, 1 base at V and 5 bases at J, with 10 bases in the middle. DNA of the CDR3: TGCGCCAGCAGCCAAGTAAGAGGTATAGATACGCAGTATTTT. Translating it yields CASSQVRGIDTQYF.

The table lists this clonotype with a count of one. V is TRBV3-1 and J is TRBJ1-2; D unclear. The CDR3 runs to 13 residues. Trimming cost V 4 bases and J 8 bases, with 14 bases left between them. Germline V CDR1 and CDR2: LGHDT, YNNKEL (reference sequence). CDR3 coding DNA: TGTGCCAGCAGCCTGGTGGCAGGAGGGGGCTACACCTTC. Amino acids: CASSLVAGGGYTF.

This rearrangement joins TRBV12-3 or TRBV12-4 to TRBJ1-2; the D gene is possibly TRBD1 (6 bases). The CDR3 length is 14 residues. Trimming shortened V by 5 bases and J by 4 bases, and 14 bases separated the two germline ends. This CDR3 reads CASSRQGTGYGYTF. In DNA form, the CDR3 reads TGTGCCAGCAGTCGGCAGGGGACGGGCTATGGCTACACCTTC.

This clonotype was counted between two and nine times. This rearrangement joins TRBV2 to TRBJ2-1; no definite D call. Trimming removed 5 bases at V and 7 bases at J, with 18 bases between. The CDR3 runs 15 residues. Looked up from germline, CDR1 is SNHLY and CDR2 is FYNNEI. The CDR3 sequence: CASSMGQGKLNEQFF. CDR3 DNA: TGTGCCAGCAGTATGGGCCAAGGGAAGTTGAATGAGCAGTTCTTC.

This clonotype turned up a few times. The gene calls are TRBV29-1 and TRBJ2-7; maybe TRBD1 (5 bases). The CDR3 spans 12 residues. The V end lost 2 bases, the J end lost 6 bases, and 11 bases lay between the germline ends. Germline lookup yields CDR1 SQVTM and CDR2 ANQGSEA. CDR3 protein: CSVEQGNSEQYF. The CDR3 coding sequence is TGCAGCGTTGAACAGGGTAATTCCGAGCAGTACTTC.

This chain uses TRBV3-1 with TRBJ1-6; unclear D gene. From germline, CDR1 is LGHDT and CDR2 YNNKEL (reference sequence). The V end lost 0 bases, the J end lost 14 bases, and 14 bases lay between the germline ends. The CDR3 consists of 14 residues. The CDR3 DNA is TGTGCCAGCAGCCAAGACGGTCAATCCCTCACCCTCCACTTT. Translated, it gives CASSQDGQSLTLHF.

The chain carries TRBV27 and TRBJ1-2, with D maybe TRBD1 (6 bases). The germline CDR1 and CDR2 sequences are MNHEY and SMNVEV (reference sequence). Trimming shortened V by 6 bases and J by 5 bases, and 10 bases separated the two germline ends. There are 12 residues in the CDR3. CDR3 sequence: CASRETGYGYTF. The CDR3 DNA follows: TGTGCCAGCAGAGAGACAGGATATGGCTACACCTTC.

This CDR3 reads CASSPAGTPNEQFF. In nucleotides, the CDR3 is TGTGCCAGCTCACCAGCCGGGACACCTAATGAGCAGTTCTTC. V gene TRBV18 combines with J gene TRBJ2-1, with D perhaps TRBD1 (6 bases). Germline CDR1 reads KGHSH; CDR2 reads LQKENI. CDR3 length: 14 amino acids. V was pared by 2 bases and J by 7 bases, with 12 bases between. Variable domain in full (rest from reference TRBV18 and TRBJ2-1): NAGVMQNPRHLVRRRGQEARLRCSPMKGHSHVYWYRQLPEEGLKFMVYLQKENIIDESGMPKERFSAEFPKEGPSILRIQQVVRGDSAAYFCASSPAGTPNEQFFGPGTRLTVL.

This rearrangement joins TRBV6-1 to TRBJ2-5, with 8 bases identical to TRBD1. The trim removed 8 bases at V and 3 bases at J, leaving 8 bases unmatched. The CDR3 runs 14 residues. Germline V CDR1 and CDR2: MNHNS, SASEGT. Written as DNA, the CDR3 is TGTGCCAGCTTATGGACAGGGCCAGAAGAGACCCAGTACTTC. Translation: CASLWTGPEETQYF.

The genes are TRBV3-1 and TRBJ2-5; TRBD2 agrees at 11 bases. V lost 3 bases to trimming and J lost 4 bases; unmatched junction nucleotides: 10. CDR3 size: 17 residues. Germline V gene sequence: CDR1 LGHDT, CDR2 YNNKEL (reference sequence). The CDR3 loop reads CASSQRRTLAGGETQYF. The CDR3 DNA reads as TGTGCCAGCAGCCAGAGACGTACGCTAGCGGGGGGAGAGACCCAGTACTTC.

This clonotype has a handful of counts. CDR3 nucleotide sequence: TGTGCCAGCAGCTTAGGACCAAACATTCAGTACTTC. Its translation is CASSLGPNIQYF. The chain employs TRBV7-9 and TRBJ2-4, with D unresolved. V lost 1 base and J lost 6, with 4 bases in between. Germline CDR1 SEHNR, CDR2 FQNEAQ (reference sequence). The CDR3 loop spans 12 amino acids.

The sample holds a few counts of this clonotype. The chain recombines TRBV5-6 with TRBJ2-2; possible D gene TRBD1, 7 bases. Deletions cut 4 bases from V and 9 bases from J, with 22 bases between. CDR3 length: 16 amino acids. CDR1 and CDR2 (germline): SGHDT, YYEEEE. The CDR3 region is CASSPEPGGLVRELFF. The CDR3, as DNA: TGTGCCAGCAGCCCAGAACCAGGGGGGTTGGTGAGGGAGCTGTTTTTT.

This clonotype has just one count. The chain couples TRBV7-4 to TRBJ2-1; D possibly corresponds to TRBD1 (7 bases). The J call may be incorrect, as the DNA end agrees better with TRBJ2-7. Germline V gives CDR1 SGHVT, CDR2 SQSDAQ. CDR3 length: 17 amino acids. In DNA form, the CDR3 reads TGTGCCAGCAGCTTAGATGGGGTTGGCAGGGGGGACAATGAGCAGTACTTC. Its translation: CASSLDGVGRGDNEQYF.

This chain uses TRBV20-1 with TRBJ2-1, with D perhaps TRBD2 (5 bases). Trimming removed 7 bases at V and 10 bases at J, with 17 bases between. Germline loops: CDR1 DFQATT, CDR2 SNEGSKA (reference sequence). The CDR3 runs to 12 residues. For the CDR3, the DNA is TGCAGTGTAGGGCTCCGACGGGGAGAGCAGTTCTTC. It translates to CSVGLRRGEQFF.

V gene TRBV7-8 combines with J gene TRBJ2-2; D possibly corresponds to TRBD1 (7 bases). With 2 bases removed from V and 2 bases from J, the gap between germline ends came to 18 bases. The CDR3 loop spans 18 amino acids. CDR1 is SGHVS and CDR2 is FQNEAQ in the germline V gene. This chain's CDR3 is CASSLSAGQNLNTGELFF. The DNA of the CDR3 is TGTGCCAGCAGCTTATCGGCGGGACAGAATCTTAACACCGGGGAGCTGTTTTTT.

The chain carries TRBV2 and TRBJ1-2; a weak D match, TRBD1 (5 bases). Germline loops: CDR1 SNHLY, CDR2 FYNNEI. Trimming removed 6 bases at V and 0 bases at J, with 17 bases between. CDR3 length equals 16 residues. Here the CDR3 DNA reads TGTGCCAGCAGGGAGAGGGACGTTACAACTAACTATGGCTACACCTTC. Protein sequence: CASRERDVTTNYGYTF.

The chain employs TRBV20-1 and TRBJ2-1; no clear D gene. The CDR3 consists of 15 residues. Germline V gene lookup returns CDR1 DFQATT and CDR2 SNEGSKA (reference sequence). Trimming shortened V by 0 bases and J by 2 bases, and 11 bases separated the two germline ends. CDR3 amino acids: CSARDFDKAYNEQFF. The CDR3 nucleotides are TGCAGTGCTAGAGACTTTGACAAGGCCTACAATGAGCAGTTCTTC.

The chain has TRBV4-3 and TRBJ2-1, with D unclear. With 4 bases removed from V and 13 bases from J, the gap between germline ends came to 17 bases. CDR3 length: 13 residues. Germline CDR1 is LGHNA and CDR2 is YSLEER. CDR3 in DNA: TGCGCCAGCAGCCGGGGAATTATGGAGACCCAGTTCTTC. Translated: CASSRGIMETQFF.

The CDR3 reads CASSLGSHGDYGYTF. In nucleotides, the CDR3 is TGCGCCAGCAGCTTAGGATCCCACGGGGACTATGGCTACACCTTC. This sequence joins TRBV5-1 and TRBJ1-2; D gene unclear. Germline loops: CDR1 SGHRS, CDR2 YFSETQ. This CDR3 is built from 15 residues. V gave up 2 bases and J gave up 3 bases, with 14 bases separating them.

This chain uses TRBV27 with TRBJ2-1, with D possibly being TRBD1 (5 bases). Germline V gives CDR1 MNHEY, CDR2 SMNVEV (reference sequence). V was shortened by 4 bases and J by 2 bases, with 9 bases between the two germline ends. The CDR3 totals 14 residues. CDR3 bases: TGTGCCAGCAGTTACAGGTTAACCTACAATGAGCAGTTCTTC. It translates to CASSYRLTYNEQFF.

CDR3 sequence (DNA): TGTGCCAGCAGCTCTCGAGCGGGAGTTTTTGAGCAGTTCTTC. It encodes CASSSRAGVFEQFF. The rearrangement links TRBV7-2 to TRBJ2-1, with 8 bases matching TRBD2. Germline CDR1 and CDR2: SGHTA and FQGNSA. The V and J ends lost 4 bases and 9 bases, in that order; junction bases with no gene match: 8. This CDR3 is built from 14 residues. Based on the CDR3 plus reference TRBV7-2 and TRBJ2-1, the full variable domain is GAGVSQSPSNKVTEKGKDVELRCDPISGHTALYWYRQSLGQGLEFLIYFQGNSAPDKSGLPSDRFSAERTGGSVSTLTIQRTQQEDSAVYLCASSSRAGVFEQFFGPGTRLTVL.

The CDR3 here is CASSSGLAGGPFEQFF. The CDR3, as DNA: TGCGCCAGCAGCTCCGGACTAGCGGGAGGGCCGTTTGAGCAGTTCTTC. V is TRBV5-1 and J is TRBJ2-1; 15 bases are a match to TRBD2. This CDR3 comprises 16 residues. Germline loops: CDR1 SGHRS, CDR2 YFSETQ. V shed 3 bases and J 9 bases; nucleotides not matched to a gene: 7.

This clonotype has a count of ten or more. V is TRBV7-9 and J is TRBJ2-1; TRBD2 agrees at 10 bases. Germline V lookup: CDR1 SEHNR, CDR2 FQNEAQ (reference sequence). With 4 bases clipped from V and 3 bases from J, the junction kept 0 bases outside the gene matches. The CDR3 covers 14 residues. The CDR3 loop is CASSSSGSYNEQFF. DNA for the CDR3: TGTGCCAGCAGCTCTAGCGGGAGCTACAATGAGCAGTTCTTC.

In this sample, this clonotype turned up a few times. The CDR3 DNA is TGCAGCGTTGATGGGAAGTTTCCCAATGAGCAGTTCTTC. This encodes CSVDGKFPNEQFF. The chain combines TRBV29-1 with TRBJ2-1; D is undetermined. V was trimmed by 3 bases and J by 6 bases, leaving 12 bases between them. Germline lookup yields CDR1 SQVTM and CDR2 ANQGSEA. The CDR3 spans 13 residues.